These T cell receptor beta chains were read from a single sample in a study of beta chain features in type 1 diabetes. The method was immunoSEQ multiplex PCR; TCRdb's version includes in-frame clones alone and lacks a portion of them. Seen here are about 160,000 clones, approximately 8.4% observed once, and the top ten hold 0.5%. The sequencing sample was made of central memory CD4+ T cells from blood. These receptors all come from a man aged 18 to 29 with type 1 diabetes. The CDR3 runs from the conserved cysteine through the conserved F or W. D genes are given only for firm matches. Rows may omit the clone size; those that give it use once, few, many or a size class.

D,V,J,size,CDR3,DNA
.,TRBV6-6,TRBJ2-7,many,CASSYLFEEYF,TGTGCCAGCAGTTACCTTTTCGAGGAGTACTTC
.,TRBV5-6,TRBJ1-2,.,CASSSGRRYGYTF,TGTGCCAGCAGCTCGGGTCGGAGATATGGCTACACCTTC
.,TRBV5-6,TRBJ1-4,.,CASSLEGIEKLFF,TGTGCCAGCAGCCTGGAGGGGATTGAAAAACTGTTTTTT
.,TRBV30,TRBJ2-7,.,CAGSRSYEQYF,TGTGCCGGATCTAGATCCTACGAGCAGTACTTC
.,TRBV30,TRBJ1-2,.,CAWSVDSSNYGYTF,TGTGCCTGGAGTGTAGACTCTTCTAACTATGGCTACACCTTC
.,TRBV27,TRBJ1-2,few,CASGQGSNYGYTF,TGTGCCAGCGGTCAGGGGTCGAACTATGGCTACACCTTC
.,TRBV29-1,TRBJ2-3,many,CSSGRQGVRDTQYF,TGCAGCTCCGGTAGGCAGGGTGTAAGAGATACGCAGTATTTT
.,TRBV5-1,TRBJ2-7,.,CASSLASYEQYF,TGCGCCAGCAGCTTGGCCTCCTACGAGCAGTACTTC
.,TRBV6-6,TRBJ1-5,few,CASSYVADQPQHF,TGTGCCAGCAGTTACGTCGCGGATCAGCCCCAGCATTTT
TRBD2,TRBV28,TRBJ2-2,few,CAGSGGAGTGELFF,TGTGCCGGTTCCGGGGGGGCCGGCACCGGGGAGCTGTTTTTT
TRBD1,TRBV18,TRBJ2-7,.,CASSPWTGEFYEQYF,TGTGCCAGCTCACCGTGGACAGGGGAATTCTACGAGCAGTACTTC
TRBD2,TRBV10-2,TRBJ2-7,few,CASRLAGGSYEQYF,TGCGCCAGCAGGCTAGCGGGGGGGTCCTACGAGCAGTACTTC
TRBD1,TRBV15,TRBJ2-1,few,CATAFGQGIGGNEQFF,TGTGCCACCGCGTTTGGACAGGGGATCGGTGGGAATGAGCAGTTCTTC
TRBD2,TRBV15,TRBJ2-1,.,CATSRDRGGGLDEQFF,TGTGCCACCAGCAGAGATAGAGGCGGGGGGCTAGATGAGCAGTTCTTC
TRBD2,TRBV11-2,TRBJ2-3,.,CASSLGTSSVSDTQYF,TGTGCCAGCAGCCTCGGGACTAGCTCGGTCTCAGATACGCAGTATTTT
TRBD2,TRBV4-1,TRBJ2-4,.,CASSQARAGANIQYF,TGCGCCAGCAGCCAAGCCCGAGCGGGAGCGAACATTCAGTACTTC
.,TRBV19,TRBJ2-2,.,CASSIGSGYTGELFF,TGTGCCAGTAGTATTGGGAGCGGGTACACCGGGGAGCTGTTTTTT
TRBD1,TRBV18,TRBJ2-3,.,CASSQGQGITDTQYF,TGTGCCAGCTCACAGGGACAGGGAATCACAGATACGCAGTATTTT
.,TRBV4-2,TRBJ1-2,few,CASSHGSGLSRDGYTF,TGTGCCAGCAGCCACGGATCGGGACTCTCAAGAGATGGCTACACCTTC
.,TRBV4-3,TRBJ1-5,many,CASSQDSGTNNQPQHF,TGCGCCAGCAGCCAAGATTCCGGGACTAACAATCAGCCCCAGCATTTT
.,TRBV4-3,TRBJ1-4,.,CASSQTRGQTNEKLFF,TGCGCCAGCAGCCAGACAAGGGGTCAGACTAATGAAAAACTGTTTTTT
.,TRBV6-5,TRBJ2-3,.,CASSLQSTDTQYF,TGTGCCAGCAGCCTCCAGAGCACAGATACGCAGTATTTT
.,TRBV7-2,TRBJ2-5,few,CASSLGRLGETQYF,TGTGCCAGCAGCTTAGGAAGGCTAGGAGAGACCCAGTACTTC
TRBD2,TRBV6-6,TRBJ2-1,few,CASSYGLAGYNEQFF,TGTGCCAGCAGTTACGGACTAGCGGGCTACAATGAGCAGTTCTTC
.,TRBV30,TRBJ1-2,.,CAWFGTSRGYTF,TGTGCCTGGTTCGGGACATCTCGTGGCTACACCTTC
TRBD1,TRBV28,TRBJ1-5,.,CASSLWRQGDQPQHF,TGTGCCAGCAGTTTATGGCGTCAGGGGGATCAGCCCCAGCATTTT
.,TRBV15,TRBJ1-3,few,CATSRGGDGNSGNTIYF,TGTGCCACCAGCAGAGGCGGGGACGGAAACTCTGGAAACACCATATATTTT
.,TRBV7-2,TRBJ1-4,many,CASSTPSGGEKLFF,TGTGCCAGCAGCACCCCCTCGGGGGGCGAAAAACTGTTTTTT
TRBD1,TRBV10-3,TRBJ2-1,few,CAISERQGPAYNEQFF,TGTGCCATCAGTGAGCGACAGGGGCCCGCCTACAATGAGCAGTTCTTC
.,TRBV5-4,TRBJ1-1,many,CASSLGGRNTEAFF,TGTGCCAGCAGCTTAGGGGGTCGGAACACTGAAGCTTTCTTT
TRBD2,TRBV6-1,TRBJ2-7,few,CASSDGMASGYEQYF,TGTGCCAGCAGTGATGGAATGGCTAGCGGCTACGAGCAGTACTTC
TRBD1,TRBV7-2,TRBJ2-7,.,CASSLPRTGGNEQYF,TGTGCCAGCAGCTTACCGAGGACAGGGGGAAACGAGCAGTACTTC
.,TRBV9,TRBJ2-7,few,CASSPAGLDEQYF,TGTGCCAGCAGCCCTGCAGGGCTCGACGAGCAGTACTTC
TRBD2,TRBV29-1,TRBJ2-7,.,CSVVRAGGPLRGEQYF,TGCAGCGTTGTAAGAGCGGGAGGGCCTTTGAGGGGCGAGCAGTACTTC
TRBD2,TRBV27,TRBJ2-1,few,CASSPSSGDLYNEQFF,TGTGCCAGCAGCCCGTCTAGCGGCGATTTGTACAATGAGCAGTTCTTC
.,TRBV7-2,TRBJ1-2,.,CASSLDPGLYGYTF,TGTGCCAGCAGCTTAGATCCGGGTCTCTATGGCTACACCTTC
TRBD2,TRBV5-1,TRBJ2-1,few,CASSLISGDGEQFF,TGCGCCAGCAGCTTGATTAGCGGGGACGGTGAGCAGTTCTTC
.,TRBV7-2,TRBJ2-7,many,CASRKQDSSYEQYF,TGTGCCAGCAGGAAGCAGGACAGCTCCTACGAGCAGTACTTC
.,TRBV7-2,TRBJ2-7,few,CASSFGGRTYEQYF,TGTGCCAGCAGCTTTGGTGGGAGAACCTACGAGCAGTACTTC
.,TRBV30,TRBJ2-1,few,CAWSLQGMLRNEQFF,TGTGCCTGGAGCCTACAGGGTATGTTGCGCAATGAGCAGTTCTTC
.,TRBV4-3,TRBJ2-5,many,CASSQDSSTTQYF,TGCGCCAGCAGCCAAGATTCCTCTACGACCCAGTACTTC
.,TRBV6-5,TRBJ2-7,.,CASRSADRYEQYF,TGTGCCAGCAGAAGCGCAGACAGGTACGAGCAGTACTTC
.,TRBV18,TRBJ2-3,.,CASSPQPRGGTQYF,TGTGCCAGCTCACCACAACCCCGGGGTGGTACGCAGTATTTT
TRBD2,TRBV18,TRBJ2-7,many,CASSPGLASSSYEQYF,TGTGCCAGCTCCCCGGGACTAGCGTCTAGCTCCTACGAGCAGTACTTC
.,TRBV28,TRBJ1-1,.,CASSSISMNTEAFF,TGTGCCAGCAGTTCCATCAGTATGAACACTGAAGCTTTCTTT
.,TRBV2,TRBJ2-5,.,CASVPFYVQETQYF,TGTGCCAGCGTCCCCTTCTACGTCCAAGAGACCCAGTACTTC
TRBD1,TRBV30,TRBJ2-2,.,CAWSGGTGGTGELFF,TGTGCCTGGAGTGGGGGGACAGGGGGAACCGGGGAGCTGTTTTTT
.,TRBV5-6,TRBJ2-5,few,CASSLRGIQETQYF,TGTGCCAGCAGCTTGAGGGGAATCCAAGAGACCCAGTACTTC
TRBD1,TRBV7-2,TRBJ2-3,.,CASSFGQGTDTQYF,TGTGCCAGCAGCTTCGGACAGGGGACAGATACGCAGTATTTT
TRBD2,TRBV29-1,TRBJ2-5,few,CSVEVLTGLAETQYF,TGCAGCGTTGAAGTCCTGACGGGACTAGCGGAGACCCAGTACTTC
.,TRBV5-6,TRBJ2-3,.,CASTTGDTQYF,TGTGCCAGCACCACCGGGGATACGCAGTATTTT
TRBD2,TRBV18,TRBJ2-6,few,CASSPIGEGIAGANVLTF,TGTGCCAGCTCACCAATCGGGGAGGGAATCGCTGGGGCCAACGTCCTGACTTTC
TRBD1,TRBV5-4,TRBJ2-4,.,CASSLNRGTKNIQYF,TGTGCCAGCAGCTTGAACAGGGGGACAAAAAACATTCAGTACTTC
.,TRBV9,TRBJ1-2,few,CASSDRYAGYTF,TGTGCCAGCAGCGACCGGTATGCCGGCTACACCTTC
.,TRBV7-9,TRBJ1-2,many,CASSLDFVQEGYTF,TGTGCCAGCAGCTTAGACTTCGTACAGGAGGGCTACACCTTC
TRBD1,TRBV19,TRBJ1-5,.,CASSSLTQGNQPQHF,TGTGCCAGTAGTTCCCTTACACAGGGGAATCAGCCCCAGCATTTT
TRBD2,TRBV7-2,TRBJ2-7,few,CASSLAAGVSYEQYF,TGTGCCAGCAGCTTGGCCGCGGGGGTTTCGTACGAGCAGTACTTC